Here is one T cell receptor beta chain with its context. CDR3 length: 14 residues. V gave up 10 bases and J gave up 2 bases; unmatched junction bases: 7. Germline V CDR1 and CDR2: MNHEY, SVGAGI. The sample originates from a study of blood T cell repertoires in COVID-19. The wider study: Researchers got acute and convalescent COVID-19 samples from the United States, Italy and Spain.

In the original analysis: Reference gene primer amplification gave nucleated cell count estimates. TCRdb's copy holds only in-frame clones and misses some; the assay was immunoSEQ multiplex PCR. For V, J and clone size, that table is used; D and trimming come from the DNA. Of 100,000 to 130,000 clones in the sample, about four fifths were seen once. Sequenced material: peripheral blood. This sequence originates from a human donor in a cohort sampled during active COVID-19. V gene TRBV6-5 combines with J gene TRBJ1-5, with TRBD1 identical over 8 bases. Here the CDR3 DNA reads TGTGCCATTCGACAGGGGTACGGCAATCAGCCCCAGCATTTT. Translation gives CAIRQGYGNQPQHF.